This TCR beta chain appears in the sequencing data of a study of cytotoxic CD8 clonotypes in ibrutinib-treated CLL. Study-level findings and limits: Ibrutinib response saw clonality rise, and progression saw it return toward baseline. Progressing and sustained-remission patients had different sampling times. Patients showed higher baseline clonality than age-matched healthy donors, and it tracked circulating CD8+ T-cell counts. With treatment, public clonotypes, which were uncommon, either contracted or remained stable.

TCRdb's copy holds only in-frame clones and misses some; the assay was immunoSEQ multiplex PCR. The data show roughly 330,000 clones, roughly 67% seen once. V dropped 0 bases and J dropped 4 bases, with 13 bases sitting between them. In germline, CDR1 is SGDLS, CDR2 YYNGEE. The CDR3 runs 15 residues. In the case of this clone: Its antigen remains unknown.

Sequenced here: PBMCs, sampled after 36 months of ibrutinib treatment. The TCR comes from a human donor with chronic lymphocytic leukemia. The chain has TRBV9 and TRBJ2-5; D might be TRBD1 (6 bases). CDR3 DNA sequence: TGTGCCAGCAGCGTAGGGACAGTCGGTCCAGAGACCCAGTACTTC. This codes for CASSVGTVGPETQYF.